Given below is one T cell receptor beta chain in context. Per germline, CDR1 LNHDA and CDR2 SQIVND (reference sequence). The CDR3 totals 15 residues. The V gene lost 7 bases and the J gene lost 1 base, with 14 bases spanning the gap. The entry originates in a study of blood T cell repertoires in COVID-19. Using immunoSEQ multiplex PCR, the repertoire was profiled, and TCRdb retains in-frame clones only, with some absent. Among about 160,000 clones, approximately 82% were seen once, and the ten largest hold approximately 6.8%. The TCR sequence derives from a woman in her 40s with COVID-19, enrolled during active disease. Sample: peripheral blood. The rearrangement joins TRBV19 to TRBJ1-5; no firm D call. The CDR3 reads CASKGSRASNQPQHF. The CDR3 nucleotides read TGTGCCAGTAAAGGGAGTAGGGCGAGCAATCAGCCCCAGCATTTT. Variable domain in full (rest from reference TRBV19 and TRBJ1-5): DGGITQSPKYLFRKEGQNVTLSCEQNLNHDAMYWYRQDPGQGLRLIYYSQIVNDFQKGDIAEGYSVSREKKESFPLTVTSAQKNPTAFYLCASKGSRASNQPQHFGDGTRLSIL.